Sequencing of this T cell receptor beta chain was carried out in a study of chemoradiotherapy in HPV16-positive cancers. Over chemoradiotherapy, repertoires were sampled more than once. Study-level results: Better recurrence-free survival went with HPV-responsive T-cell expansion in HPV16-positive patients. Candidate HPV-specific clones and E7-related TCR motifs grew in tumor during treatment. HPV-specific T cells were functionally defined from only two HPV16-positive patients.

About this clone itself: As yet, its antigen is unknown.

The V gene's germline CDR1 is MGHRA and CDR2 YSYEKL. The V gene lost 0 bases and the J gene lost 0 bases, with 9 bases spanning the gap. The CDR3 is made up of 16 amino acids. TCRdb keeps only in-frame clones here, not all; method: immunoSEQ multiplex PCR. The profile shows roughly 15,000 clones, 79% of them singletons. The chain links TRBV4-1 to TRBJ1-5; no firm D call. The TCR sequence derives from a human donor with HPV-associated anogenital cancer. Sample acquisition took place from a patient who underwent chemoradiotherapy. CDR3 loop: CASSQDSTYSNQPQHF. Written as DNA, the CDR3 is TGCGCCAGCAGCCAAGATTCCACTTATAGCAATCAGCCCCAGCATTTT.